This is a list of T cell receptor beta chains from one sample in a study of blood T cell repertoires in COVID-19. TCRdb's copy holds only in-frame clones and misses some; the assay was immunoSEQ multiplex PCR. Of fewer than 300,000 clones listed, more than 85% were seen once; the top ten hold around 2%. Sequenced sample: peripheral blood. These TCRs come from a woman between 25 and 40 years old with COVID-19, enrolled during active disease. The CDR3 runs from the conserved cysteine through the conserved F or W. D genes are given only for firm matches. Clone sizes are given selectively: once, few, many, or a class where the clone is expanded.

TRBV30	TRBD1	NA	TRBJ1-2	TGTGCCTCCCACAGAGGGGGCCCGGGGGATGGCTACACCTTC	CASHRGGPGDGYTF
TRBV2	TRBD2	NA	TRBJ2-1	TGTGCCAGCAGGCCCGGGACTAGCGGGAGTAATGAGCAGTTCTTC	CASRPGTSGSNEQFF
TRBV7-9	TRBD2	once	TRBJ2-5	TGTGCCAGCAGCCCCCGGGAGGGGTGGCAAGAGACCCAGTACTTC	CASSPREGWQETQYF
TRBV5-6	NA	few	TRBJ2-3	TGTGCCAGCAGCTCCCGCGGGGCGCAGTATTTT	CASSSRGAQYF
TRBV19	TRBD1	NA	TRBJ2-2	TGTGCCAGTAGTCTTGGACAGGGCCTCCCCGGGGAGCTGTTTTTT	CASSLGQGLPGELFF
TRBV28	NA	NA	TRBJ1-5	TGTGCCAGCAGTCCAGCGCACGCGCCCCAGCATTTT	CASSPAHAPQHF
TRBV30	NA	many	TRBJ1-2	TGTGCCTGGAATGAAGGAGACTTATCAAATGGCTACACCTTC	CAWNEGDLSNGYTF
TRBV29-1	TRBD1	few	TRBJ1-2	TGCAGCGTTGGAGGGACAGGTGGCTACACCTTC	CSVGGTGGYTF
TRBV3-1/TRBV3-2	TRBD2	NA	TRBJ2-1	TGTGCCAGCAGCCTATGGGGGGGGACTAGCGGGACTCCTGCCTACAATGAGCAGTTCTTC	CASSLWGGTSGTPAYNEQFF
TRBV10-1	TRBD2	NA	TRBJ2-7	TGCGCCAGCAGTGATCTAGTAAGCGGGAGGGCTAACGAGCAGTACTTC	CASSDLVSGRANEQYF
TRBV7-9	TRBD2	NA	TRBJ2-7	TGTGCCAGCAGCCGTCCGGGAGGGCCCTACGAGCAGTACTTC	CASSRPGGPYEQYF
TRBV7-8	TRBD2	NA	TRBJ2-7	TGTGCCAGCAGCAAAGGCGGGCTAGCGGAGGGGTACGAGCAGTACTTC	CASSKGGLAEGYEQYF
TRBV4-1	TRBD2	once	TRBJ2-2	TGCGCCAGCAGCCAAGATCGGCCTAGCGGGAGCGCCGGGGAGCTGTTTTTT	CASSQDRPSGSAGELFF
TRBV30	TRBD1	NA	TRBJ2-7	TGTGCCTGGGGCTCGACAGGGACCTACGAGCAGTACTTC	CAWGSTGTYEQYF
TRBV5-5	NA	once	TRBJ1-1	TGTGCCACCACAATTGCCGTGAACACTGAAGCTTTCTTT	CATTIAVNTEAFF
TRBV30	TRBD2	NA	TRBJ2-7	TGTGCCTGCACTAAAGGGACTAGCGGTTCCTACGAGCAGTACTTC	CACTKGTSGSYEQYF
TRBV19	TRBD1	NA	TRBJ1-5	TGTGCCAGTAGTATAGTTGGGACAGGAGGTGAGCCCCAGCATTTT	CASSIVGTGGEPQHF
TRBV3-1/TRBV3-2	TRBD1	NA	TRBJ1-1	TGTGCCAGCAGCCCTAGGACAGGACGGCCTGAAGCTTTCTTT	CASSPRTGRPEAFF
TRBV10-3	TRBD1	once	TRBJ1-2	TGTGCCATCAGGGCAGGGGGCTCTAACTATGGCTACACCTTC	CAIRAGGSNYGYTF
TRBV28	NA	NA	TRBJ1-1	TGTGCCAGCAGCCTTAAGGGGACTGAAGCTTTCTTT	CASSLKGTEAFF
TRBV12-3/TRBV12-4	NA	NA	TRBJ1-6	TGTGCCAGCAGTTCTCACAGGGATTCACCCCTCCACTTT	CASSSHRDSPLHF
TRBV27	NA	NA	TRBJ1-5	TGTGCCAGCAGCTCGCTTGGCCAGCCCCAGCATTTT	CASSSLGQPQHF
TRBV10-3	NA	NA	TRBJ1-2	TGTGCCATCAGTGAGTCACAGGGTGCGGATGGCTACACCTTC	CAISESQGADGYTF
TRBV28	NA	NA	TRBJ2-6	TGTGCCAGCACCCTGAGGGGAGGCTCTGGGGCCAACGTCCTGACTTTC	CASTLRGGSGANVLTF
TRBV19	NA	NA	TRBJ1-3	TGTGCCAGTAGTAAGCCGGGAAGCATCTCTGGAAACACCATATATTTT	CASSKPGSISGNTIYF
TRBV27	TRBD2	NA	TRBJ2-1	TGTGCCAGCAGGGAGGGACTAGCGGGAGCTTCCTACAATGAGCAGTTCTTC	CASREGLAGASYNEQFF
TRBV20-1	TRBD2	NA	TRBJ2-3	TGCAGTGCTAGTTGGCGGGAGGGGGGTTTTACAGATACGCAGTATTTT	CSASWREGGFTDTQYF
TRBV6-6	NA	NA	TRBJ2-7	TGTGCCAGCAGTCGATCAGCAGGTTACGAGCAGTACTTC	CASSRSAGYEQYF